Presented here are 14 T cell receptor beta chains from one specimen sequenced in a study of shared clonotypes between healthy human individuals. This table comes from immunoSEQ multiplex PCR, and its TCRdb copy is limited to in-frame clones, with some not included. The sample records roughly 2 million clones, around 95% being singletons. The sample was naive CD4+ T cells sorted from blood. Subset denoted: CD45RA+ positively selected. The receptors stem from a man between 18 and 35 years old in good health.

The gene calls are TRBV5-4 and TRBJ2-1; D remains ambiguous. V dropped 0 bases and J dropped 6 bases, with 4 bases sitting between them. The CDR3 loop spans 12 amino acids. The germline gives CDR1 SGHNT, CDR2 YYREEE (reference sequence). The chain's CDR3 is CASSLDANEQFF. CDR3 coding DNA: TGTGCCAGCAGCTTGGATGCCAATGAGCAGTTCTTC.

The DNA for the CDR3 is TGCGCCAGCAGCTTGACCGGACAGTCCTCGGCCTATGGCTACACCTTC. This sequence encodes CASSLTGQSSAYGYTF. The chain recombines TRBV5-1 with TRBJ1-2; a weak D match, TRBD1 (6 bases). Germline-derived CDR1 and CDR2 are SGHRS and YFSETQ. CDR3 length equals 16 residues. The ends were cut back, 1 base at V and 4 bases at J, with 17 bases in the middle. The entire variable domain, with the rest obtained from reference TRBV5-1 and TRBJ1-2, is as follows: KAGVTQTPRYLIKTRGQQVTLSCSPISGHRSVSWYQQTPGQGLQFLFEYFSETQRNKGNFPGRFSGRQFSNSRSEMNVSTLELGDSALYLCASSLTGQSSAYGYTFGSGTRLTVV.

Concerning this clone: The sample holds other DNA sequences that translate to the same CDR3. The chain recombines TRBV9 with TRBJ2-1, with 11 bases identical to TRBD2. The CDR3 consists of 16 residues. V shed 0 bases, J shed 6 bases, and the junction held 5 bases outside the gene matches. Germline CDR1 is SGDLS and CDR2 is YYNGEE. CDR3 protein: CASSVAGTSGTNEQFF. In DNA form, the CDR3 reads TGTGCCAGCAGCGTAGCTGGGACTAGCGGAACCAATGAGCAGTTCTTC.

The chain employs TRBV5-1 and TRBJ2-5; tentatively, D is TRBD1 or TRBD2 (6 bases each). Germline CDR1 is SGHRS and CDR2 is YFSETQ. CDR3 length: 15 amino acids. Trimming stripped 5 bases from V and 4 bases from J, with 18 bases between. In nucleotides, the CDR3 is TGCGCCAGCAGAACAGGGAGGTCGAGCGGAGAGACCCAGTACTTC. Translating it yields CASRTGRSSGETQYF.

This chain joins TRBV4-3 and TRBJ1-4; D not resolved. This CDR3 contains 15 residues. Germline V lookup: CDR1 LGHNA, CDR2 YSLEER. Trimming cost V 0 bases and J 7 bases, with 12 bases left between them. CDR3: CASSQERVYTEKLFF. Here the CDR3 DNA reads TGCGCCAGCAGCCAAGAGAGGGTCTATACTGAAAAACTGTTTTTT.

The V call is TRBV28, the J call TRBJ1-6; D is perhaps TRBD1 (5 bases). There are 15 residues in the CDR3. Germline lookup yields CDR1 MDHEN and CDR2 SYDVKM. V was clipped by 3 bases and J by 0 bases, with 6 bases between them. The chain's CDR3 is CASSFGGSYNSPLHF. The CDR3 DNA reads as TGTGCCAGCAGTTTCGGGGGCTCCTATAATTCACCCCTCCACTTT. Full variable domain (outside the CDR3, taken from reference TRBV28 and TRBJ1-6): DVKVTQSSRYLVKRTGEKVFLECVQDMDHENMFWYRQDPGLGLRLIYFSYDVKMKEKGDIPEGYSVSREKKERFSLILESASTNQTSMYLCASSFGGSYNSPLHFGNGTRLTVT.

This clone appeared a single time. The chain employs TRBV11-3 and TRBJ2-3; TRBD2 is a possible D gene (7 bases). Trimming shortened V by 5 bases and J by 4 bases, and 10 bases separated the two germline ends. The CDR3 consists of 13 residues. The germline V gene has CDR1 SGHNT and CDR2 YENEEA. The CDR3: CASSRGAPDTQYF. DNA of the CDR3: TGTGCCAGCAGCCGGGGGGCCCCAGATACGCAGTATTTT.

This chain connects TRBV25-1 to TRBJ2-1; D is undetermined. The V gene lost 2 bases and the J gene lost 6 bases, with 8 bases spanning the gap. CDR1 and CDR2 from the germline V gene are MGHDK and SYGVNS. The CDR3 is made up of 13 amino acids. The CDR3 DNA sequence: TGTGCCAGCAGTGAAATACACCTCAATGAGCAGTTCTTC. This codes for CASSEIHLNEQFF.

This sequence joins TRBV19 and TRBJ2-7, with TRBD2 as a possible D gene (6 bases). Trimming stripped 1 base from V and 5 bases from J, with 15 bases between. The CDR3 is made up of 15 amino acids. The germline gives CDR1 LNHDA, CDR2 SQIVND (reference sequence). DNA of the CDR3: TGTGCCAGTAGTATAGTGGCGGGGAATCAAGACGAGCAGTACTTC. Protein: CASSIVAGNQDEQYF.

The chain couples TRBV5-1 to TRBJ2-5; possible D gene TRBD1, 5 bases. This CDR3 is 13 amino acids long. The ends were cut back, 3 bases at V and 3 bases at J, with 9 bases in the middle. Per the germline V gene, CDR1 is SGHRS and CDR2 is YFSETQ. The DNA for the CDR3 is TGCGCCAGCAGCTCACAGGATAAAGAGACCCAGTACTTC. It yields the protein CASSSQDKETQYF.

Here the CDR3 reads CASSHGTTYNEQFF. As DNA, the CDR3 is TGCGCCAGCAGCCACGGGACCACGTACAATGAGCAGTTCTTC. The rearrangement links TRBV4-1 to TRBJ2-1, with D tentatively TRBD1 or TRBD2 (5 bases each). The CDR3 is 14 residues long. Germline CDR1 MGHRA, CDR2 YSYEKL. Deletions cut 3 bases from V and 4 bases from J, with 10 bases between.

A single count supports this clone. This chain connects TRBV6-5 to TRBJ2-6; possible D gene TRBD1, 5 bases. Trimming cost V 10 bases and J 0 bases, with 10 bases left between them. CDR3 length equals 14 residues. Germline V CDR1 and CDR2: MNHEY, SVGAGI. As DNA, the CDR3 is TGTGCCACGTACAGGTCCTCTGGGGCCAACGTCCTGACTTTC. Its translation is CATYRSSGANVLTF.

This chain links TRBV19 with TRBJ1-4; no definite D call. Germline V CDR1 and CDR2: LNHDA, SQIVND (reference sequence). V lost 3 bases and J 10 bases, leaving 12 bases between the germline ends. CDR3 length: 13 amino acids. The CDR3 DNA reads as TGTGCCAGTAGTATCATCGGGGTTGGAAAACTGTTTTTT. Translating gives CASSIIGVGKLFF.

The chain is built from TRBV5-6 and TRBJ2-7; D may be TRBD2 (6 bases). This CDR3 spans 14 amino acids. Looked up from germline, CDR1 is SGHDT and CDR2 is YYEEEE. The V end lost 6 bases, the J end lost 2 bases, and 15 bases lay between the germline ends. In DNA, the CDR3 is TGTGCCAGCATGGAGGGGCTGCCCCCCTACGAGCAGTACTTC. As protein: CASMEGLPPYEQYF.